Below are 20 T cell receptor beta chains sequenced from a single sample in a study of CD8+ T cells in alopecia areata. cDNA serving as the sequencing template came from extracted, reverse transcribed RNA. The repertoire was sequenced with immunoSEQ multiplex PCR; TCRdb's copy has only in-frame clones and lacks some. The table includes approximately 180,000 clones, 50% to 70% detected once. The sequencing here drew on CD4+ T cells sorted from blood, taken at week 0. These receptors all come from a human donor with alopecia areata.

V is TRBV9 and J is TRBJ2-5; no definite D call. Per the germline V gene, CDR1 is SGDLS and CDR2 is YYNGEE. This CDR3 has 14 amino acids. V lost 3 bases to trimming and J lost 4 bases, with 13 bases between them. Here the CDR3 DNA reads TGTGCCAGCAGCGGGACCCTCAGTAGAGAGACCCAGTACTTC. Protein product: CASSGTLSRETQYF.

The chain links TRBV18 to TRBJ1-1, with D possibly matching TRBD1 (5 bases). V was trimmed by 2 bases and J by 1 base, leaving 8 bases between them. This CDR3 has 14 amino acids. Per germline, CDR1 KGHSH and CDR2 LQKENI. CDR3 amino acids: CASSPDRKNTEAFF. CDR3 in DNA: TGTGCCAGCTCACCAGACAGAAAGAACACTGAAGCTTTCTTT. The full variable domain, in which reference TRBV18 and TRBJ1-1 provide the parts outside the CDR3, is NAGVMQNPRHLVRRRGQEARLRCSPMKGHSHVYWYRQLPEEGLKFMVYLQKENIIDESGMPKERFSAEFPKEGPSILRIQQVVRGDSAAYFCASSPDRKNTEAFFGQGTRLTVV.

The chain has TRBV27 and TRBJ1-5, with D possibly matching TRBD1 (5 bases). The ends were cut back, 4 bases at V and 6 bases at J, with 10 bases in the middle. CDR3 length: 13 residues. CDR1 is MNHEY, CDR2 SMNVEV, per germline (reference sequence). The CDR3 loop reads CASSYLGGQPQHF. In DNA, the CDR3 is TGTGCCAGCAGTTACCTGGGGGGTCAGCCCCAGCATTTT.

CDR3 region: CASSPFTNEQFF. CDR3 bases: TGTGCCAGCAGCCCCTTTACGAATGAGCAGTTCTTC. The rearrangement links TRBV7-2 to TRBJ2-1; D is unresolved. Germline CDR1 reads SGHTA; CDR2 reads FQGNSA. The CDR3 runs to 12 residues. V gave up 5 bases and J gave up 7 bases, with 9 bases separating them.

The chain joins TRBV19 to TRBJ2-5, with D possibly being TRBD1 (6 bases). Looked up from germline, CDR1 is LNHDA and CDR2 is SQIVND (reference sequence). This CDR3 is 16 amino acids long. V was pared by 5 bases and J by 1 base, with 17 bases between. The CDR3 region has the DNA TGTGCCAGTAGTTCCACCGCCGGGACAACCCAAGAGACCCAGTACTTC. This codes for CASSSTAGTTQETQYF. Full variable domain (outside the CDR3, taken from reference TRBV19 and TRBJ2-5): DGGITQSPKYLFRKEGQNVTLSCEQNLNHDAMYWYRQDPGQGLRLIYYSQIVNDFQKGDIAEGYSVSREKKESFPLTVTSAQKNPTAFYLCASSSTAGTTQETQYFGPGTRLLVL.

The genes are TRBV6-1 and TRBJ2-5; D not certain. V lost 7 bases and J 5 bases, leaving 8 bases between the germline ends. CDR3 length: 11 amino acids. The germline CDR1 and CDR2 sequences are MNHNS and SASEGT. As DNA, the CDR3 is TGTGCCAGCACCCTGGCGGAGACCCAGTACTTC. Encoded protein: CASTLAETQYF.

CDR3 nucleotide sequence: TGTGCCAGCAGCTTAAGGCAGGGAGATTACGAGCAGTACTTC. This gives the protein CASSLRQGDYEQYF. The V call is TRBV7-6, the J call TRBJ2-7; D possibly matches TRBD1 or TRBD2 (5 bases each). CDR1 SGHVS and CDR2 FNYEAQ come from the germline V gene. Trimming took off 2 bases at V and 4 bases at J, with 12 bases between the two ends. This CDR3 has 14 residues. Full variable domain (remainder filled in from reference TRBV7-6 and TRBJ2-7): GAGVSQSPRYKVTKRGQDVALRCDPISGHVSLYWYRQALGQGPEFLTYFNYEAQQDKSGLPNDRFSAERPEGSISTLTIQRTEQRDSAMYRCASSLRQGDYEQYFGPGTRLTVT.

The rearrangement links TRBV5-1 to TRBJ2-5, with D unclear. This CDR3 contains 12 residues. Germline CDR1 SGHRS, CDR2 YFSETQ. Trimming took off 5 bases at V and 4 bases at J, with 9 bases between the two ends. The CDR3 loop reads CASSWDSETQYF. The CDR3 nucleotides read TGCGCCAGCAGTTGGGATTCAGAGACCCAGTACTTC.

Only one count was recorded for this clone. This chain joins TRBV7-9 and TRBJ2-7, with 9 bases lining up with TRBD1. CDR1 and CDR2 from the germline V gene are SEHNR and FQNEAQ (reference sequence). V dropped 3 bases and J dropped 5; count of bases not matched to a gene: 8. This CDR3 region has 15 residues. The CDR3 spells CASSFLGTGLDEQYF. The CDR3 bases are TGTGCCAGCAGCTTCCTCGGGACAGGGCTCGACGAGCAGTACTTC.

The rearrangement uses TRBV29-1 and TRBJ1-4; weak D call: TRBD1 (5 bases). This CDR3 contains 14 residues. Looked up from germline, CDR1 is SQVTM and CDR2 is ANQGSEA. The V end lost 0 bases, the J end lost 6 bases, and 11 bases lay between the germline ends. The CDR3 is CSVEDQGGDEKLFF. DNA for the CDR3: TGCAGCGTTGAAGATCAGGGCGGTGATGAAAAACTGTTTTTT.

V is TRBV12-5 and J is TRBJ2-1, with 9 nucleotides matching TRBD2. CDR3 length equals 15 residues. V lost 2 bases, J lost 9 bases, and 8 bases stayed unmatched. Per germline, CDR1 LGHNT and CDR2 FRNRAP. The CDR3 reads CASGLMMGTSSEQFF. Here the CDR3 DNA reads TGTGCTAGTGGTTTGATGATGGGGACTAGCAGTGAGCAGTTCTTC.

V and J are TRBV27 and TRBJ2-7; D ambiguous. V lost 8 bases and J lost 2, with 22 bases in between. The CDR3 is 16 amino acids. Germline V CDR1 and CDR2: MNHEY, SMNVEV (reference sequence). CDR3 amino acids: CASQLIWAGSAYEQYF. CDR3 coding DNA: TGTGCCAGCCAACTAATTTGGGCAGGTTCAGCCTACGAGCAGTACTTC.

The rearrangement joins TRBV11-2 to TRBJ1-2; 9 bases are a match to TRBD1. There are 18 residues in the CDR3. The germline gives CDR1 SGHAT, CDR2 FQNNGV. V lost 4 bases, J lost 0 bases, and 12 bases stayed unmatched. CDR3 sequence: CASSSKDRGLSSNYGYTF. The CDR3 DNA follows: TGTGCCAGCAGCTCCAAGGACAGGGGCCTCTCCTCTAACTATGGCTACACCTTC.

The rearrangement links TRBV7-9 to TRBJ2-7; D remains ambiguous. V was trimmed by 3 bases and J by 2 bases, leaving 8 bases between them. Germline V gene lookup returns CDR1 SEHNR and CDR2 FQNEAQ (reference sequence). The CDR3 runs to 13 residues. The CDR3 DNA reads TGTGCCAGCAGCTTCGCCCCGGCCTACGAGCAGTACTTC. Its protein is CASSFAPAYEQYF.

Only one count was recorded for this clone. J is TRBJ2-7 and V is TRBV29-1; D unresolved. The V end was cut by 7 bases, the J end by 2 bases, with 15 bases between. Germline V gene sequence: CDR1 SQVTM, CDR2 ANQGSEA. This CDR3 is 13 amino acids long. The CDR3 spells CSARPDGTYEQYF. Here the CDR3 DNA reads TGCAGCGCTCGGCCGGACGGAACCTACGAGCAGTACTTC.

The V gene is TRBV4-1, the J gene TRBJ2-1, with 7 positions matching TRBD1. The germline CDR1 and CDR2 sequences are MGHRA and YSYEKL. The V gene end was trimmed by 4 bases and the J gene end by 4 bases; junction bases not matched to a gene: 4. This CDR3 comprises 14 residues. CDR3 sequence (DNA): TGCGCCAGCAGCCCGGGACAGAGATACAATGAGCAGTTCTTC. Translating gives CASSPGQRYNEQFF.

J is TRBJ2-1 and V is TRBV5-4; D remains unclear. The CDR3 totals 13 residues. Germline CDR1 is SGHNT and CDR2 is YYREEE (reference sequence). V was pared by 0 bases and J by 7 bases, with 8 bases between. The CDR3 DNA reads as TGTGCCAGCAGCTTGGCCGGAAGGAATGAGCAGTTCTTC. Its protein is CASSLAGRNEQFF.

V gene TRBV30 combines with J gene TRBJ1-1; D is unclear. The CDR3 contains 15 residues. V gave up 3 bases and J gave up 3 bases, with 17 bases separating them. CDR1 is GTSNPN, CDR2 SVGIG, per germline (reference sequence). The CDR3 DNA follows: TGTGCCTGGAGCCTAGGGTCGGGGAGGGACACTGAAGCTTTCTTT. Its translation is CAWSLGSGRDTEAFF.

V gene TRBV29-1 combines with J gene TRBJ1-1; TRBD1 might be the D (6 bases). The CDR3 is made up of 14 amino acids. Germline loops: CDR1 SQVTM, CDR2 ANQGSEA. The germline V and J ends were trimmed by 5 bases and 4 bases, with 17 bases remaining between them. The CDR3 DNA reads as TGCAGCGTTACTCAAGGGGGAGGGAGCACTGAAGCTTTCTTT. This codes for CSVTQGGGSTEAFF. Full variable domain (remainder filled in from reference TRBV29-1 and TRBJ1-1): SAVISQKPSRDICQRGTSLTIQCQVDSQVTMMFWYRQQPGQSLTLIATANQGSEATYESGFVIDKFPISRPNLTFSTLTVSNMSPEDSSIYLCSVTQGGGSTEAFFGQGTRLTVV.

The genes are TRBV30 and TRBJ2-5, with D perhaps TRBD1 (7 bases). The CDR3 has 12 residues. Germline assignment: CDR1 GTSNPN and CDR2 SVGIG (reference sequence). V dropped 0 bases and J dropped 9 bases, with 11 bases sitting between them. The chain's CDR3 is CAWSVTRGAQYF. In DNA, the CDR3 is TGTGCCTGGAGTGTTACCAGGGGGGCCCAGTACTTC.